The rows below give T cell receptor beta chains drawn from one sample of a study of cytomegalovirus exposure and HLA in healthy donors. Sequencing was performed with immunoSEQ multiplex PCR; in TCRdb, only in-frame clones are kept and a portion is missing. This table has 95,000 to 150,000 clones, around 82% appearing once. The sample was PBMCs. The origin of the receptors is a man between 35 and 55 years old in good health and CMV-seronegative. Each CDR3 is given with its conserved first and last residue. A D gene is named only where the DNA matches it firmly. Clone size appears in some rows only: once, few, many, or a class for an expanded clone.

J	V	size	D	DNA	CDR3
TRBJ2-2	TRBV9	NA	TRBD1	TGTGCCAGCAGCGTAGGGGGGACAGCCACCGGGGAGCTGTTTTTT	CASSVGGTATGELFF
TRBJ1-5	TRBV7-2	NA	NA	TGTGCCAGCAGCTTAGTCGGAGGGGCCTTCAATCAGCCCCAGCATTTT	CASSLVGGAFNQPQHF
TRBJ1-2	TRBV5-1	NA	NA	TGCGCCAGCAGCTTGGACAGTGGCTACACCTTC	CASSLDSGYTF
TRBJ2-6	TRBV19	NA	NA	TGTGCCAGTAGTATACCCAGCTCTGGGGCCAACGTCCTGACTTTC	CASSIPSSGANVLTF
TRBJ2-7	TRBV27	NA	NA	TGTGCCAGCAGTTTAGGGGCTTCCTACGAGCAGTACTTC	CASSLGASYEQYF
TRBJ1-2	TRBV6-6	NA	NA	TGTGCCAGCAGTTACGTCAGGGATTCCTATGGCTACACCTTC	CASSYVRDSYGYTF
TRBJ2-7	TRBV6-6	NA	NA	TGTGCCAGCAGTCATCCCCAGGGGTTAGAGCAGTACTTC	CASSHPQGLEQYF
TRBJ1-2	TRBV2	NA	TRBD1	TGTGCCAGCAGGATAGGACAGGGGGCATATGGCTACACCTTC	CASRIGQGAYGYTF
TRBJ2-1	TRBV27	NA	NA	TGTGCCAGCAGTTTAGGCCTAGCGAGCTACAATGAGCAGTTCTTC	CASSLGLASYNEQFF
TRBJ1-5	TRBV7-9	NA	NA	TGTGCCAGCAGCTTACAGGCTAACAATCAGCCCCAGCATTTT	CASSLQANNQPQHF
TRBJ2-7	TRBV5-1	NA	NA	TGCGCCAGCAGCCCACCCAGTACCTACGAGCAGTACTTC	CASSPPSTYEQYF
TRBJ1-1	TRBV19	NA	TRBD1	TGTGCCAGTAGTAGGGGACAGGGGATATTTGAAGCTTTCTTT	CASSRGQGIFEAFF
TRBJ1-1	TRBV7-9	few	TRBD1	TGTGCCAGCAGCCCGAAGACAGGGCGGAACACTGAAGCTTTCTTT	CASSPKTGRNTEAFF
TRBJ1-1	TRBV19	NA	TRBD1	TGTGCCAGTAGTATAGGACAGGGGGGGAACACTGAAGCTTTCTTT	CASSIGQGGNTEAFF
TRBJ2-3	TRBV11-2	few	NA	TGTGCCAGCAGCCCGGACTACTCCAACACAGATACGCAGTATTTT	CASSPDYSNTDTQYF
TRBJ1-1	TRBV7-9	NA	NA	TGTGCCAGCAGCGCCAACAGGGCCGGTTACACTGAAGCTTTCTTT	CASSANRAGYTEAFF
TRBJ2-7	TRBV7-3	once	TRBD2	TGTGCCAGCAGCCCCGGGACTATCCTCAGCGAGCAGTACTTC	CASSPGTILSEQYF